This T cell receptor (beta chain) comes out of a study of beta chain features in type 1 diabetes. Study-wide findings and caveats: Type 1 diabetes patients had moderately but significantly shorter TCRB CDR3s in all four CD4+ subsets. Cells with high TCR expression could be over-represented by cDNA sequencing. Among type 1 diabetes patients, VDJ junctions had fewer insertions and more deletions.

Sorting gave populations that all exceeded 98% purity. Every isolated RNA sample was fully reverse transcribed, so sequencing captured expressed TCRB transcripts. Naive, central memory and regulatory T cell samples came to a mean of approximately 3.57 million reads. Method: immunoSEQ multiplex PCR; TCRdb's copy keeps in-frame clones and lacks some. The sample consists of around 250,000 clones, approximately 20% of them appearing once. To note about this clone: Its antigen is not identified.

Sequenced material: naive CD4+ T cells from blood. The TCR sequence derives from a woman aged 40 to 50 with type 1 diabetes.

CDR3 coding DNA: TGTGCCTGGGCAACAGGGGGGATCTCCTACGAGCAGTACTTC. Residues: CAWATGGISYEQYF. The chain links TRBV30 to TRBJ2-7; 8 bases agree with TRBD1. CDR1 is GTSNPN, CDR2 SVGIG, per germline (reference sequence). V gave up 5 bases and J gave up 0 bases; unmatched junction bases: 6. There are 14 residues in the CDR3.